This TCR beta chain stems from a study of blood T cells in healthy people across ages. This clonotype was observed a few times. The antigen remains undetermined. Overall study findings and caveats: Donor CMV status was unknown, possibly confounding expanded clonotype changes.

Primers used in a second PCR of about 7 to 12 cycles were a sample-barcoded 5' primer and a J-beta primer mix. TCRdb reanalysed the 5' RACE reads using MiXCR and keeps one entry per CDR3 protein. The sample holds about 1.4 million distinct CDR3 sequences, approximately 60% seen once. Sample: blood. This TCR was sampled from a man between 18 and 35 years old in good health.

The CDR3 loop is CSAHPPGQARVKLFF. In nucleotides, the CDR3 is TGCAGTGCTCACCCGCCGGGACAGGCTAGGGTAAAACTGTTTTTT. This sequence joins TRBV20-1 and TRBJ1-4; 8 nucleotides match TRBD1. Germline-derived CDR1 and CDR2 are DFQATT and SNEGSKA (reference sequence). This CDR3 has 15 amino acids. With V trimmed by 5 bases and J by 10 bases, 15 bases remained unmatched.